Presented here are 11 T cell receptor beta chains from one specimen sequenced in a study of cytomegalovirus exposure and HLA in healthy donors. Sequencing was performed with immunoSEQ multiplex PCR; in TCRdb, only in-frame clones are kept and a portion is missing. The data show about 160,000 clones, under 95% seen once. The sequenced sample was PBMCs. The receptors shown here come from a woman under 30 in good health and CMV-seropositive.

This clone appeared a single time. The rearrangement links TRBV28 to TRBJ2-7; TRBD2 might be the D (6 bases). The ends were cut back, 1 base at V and 4 bases at J, with 17 bases in the middle. This CDR3 region has 16 residues. CDR1 and CDR2 (germline): MDHEN, SYDVKM. The CDR3: CASSLLGGAKMYEQYF. DNA for the CDR3: TGTGCCAGCAGTTTATTGGGCGGGGCGAAAATGTACGAGCAGTACTTC.

The rearrangement uses TRBV9 and TRBJ2-2; no firm D call. This CDR3 contains 12 residues. V gave up 0 bases and J gave up 6 bases, with 3 bases separating them. CDR1 and CDR2 (germline): SGDLS, YYNGEE. DNA of the CDR3: TGTGCCAGCAGCGTAGGGCCCGGGGAGCTGTTTTTT. Its protein is CASSVGPGELFF.

This clone was observed a single time. The CDR3 protein is CASSLTDLPGREKLFF. The DNA of the CDR3 is TGTGCCAGCAGCTTGACCGACCTCCCAGGGCGTGAAAAACTGTTTTTT. The chain employs TRBV5-4 and TRBJ1-4, with D perhaps matching TRBD1 (5 bases). CDR3 length equals 16 residues. Germline V CDR1 and CDR2: SGHNT, YYREEE (reference sequence). V lost 1 base to trimming and J lost 7 bases, with 17 bases between them.

The chain uses TRBV7-2 and TRBJ2-7, with 7 bases aligning to TRBD2. The V and J ends lost 0 bases and 7 bases, in that order; junction bases with no gene match: 27. CDR1 SGHTA and CDR2 FQGNSA come from the germline V gene. The CDR3 sequence is 21 residues long. CDR3: CASSLAFWARLAPKLSREQYF. The CDR3 DNA sequence: TGTGCCAGCAGCTTAGCCTTTTGGGCCCGACTAGCCCCAAAACTCTCTAGGGAGCAGTACTTC.

The chain has TRBV4-2 and TRBJ2-7; the match to TRBD1 covers 8 bases. The V gene's germline CDR1 is LGHNA and CDR2 YNFKEQ. This CDR3 spans 16 amino acids. V lost 0 bases and J lost 7; bases outside the gene matches: 11. CDR3 loop: CASSQDLTDRVWEQYF. The CDR3 nucleotides read TGTGCCAGCAGCCAAGATCTCACGGACAGGGTTTGGGAGCAGTACTTC.

The chain joins TRBV7-2 to TRBJ1-4; weak D call: TRBD1 (5 bases). Germline values: CDR1 SGHTA, CDR2 FQGNSA. Trimming left V 1 base short and J 7 bases short, with 16 bases between. The CDR3 has 16 residues. This CDR3 reads CASSLDSRGMGEKLFF. In DNA, the CDR3 is TGTGCCAGCAGCTTAGATAGTAGGGGTATGGGTGAAAAACTGTTTTTT.

The V call is TRBV28, the J call TRBJ1-1; 7 positions match TRBD1. The V segment lost 8 bases and the J segment 4 bases; nucleotides outside the gene matches: 7. The CDR3 is 13 amino acids. The germline V gene has CDR1 MDHEN and CDR2 SYDVKM. CDR3 residues: CASGDPGGTEAFF. In DNA form, the CDR3 reads TGTGCCAGCGGTGATCCAGGGGGCACTGAAGCTTTCTTT.

The chain employs TRBV5-1 and TRBJ2-1, with 11 nucleotides matching TRBD2. V shed 0 bases and J 15 bases; nucleotides not matched to a gene: 8. Germline V CDR1 and CDR2: SGHRS, YFSETQ. This CDR3 is 14 amino acids long. The DNA of the CDR3 is TGCGCCAGCAGCTTGGAATTAGCGGGAGGGCCCAGGTTCTTC. Its protein is CASSLELAGGPRFF.

This chain connects TRBV29-1 to TRBJ2-1; maybe TRBD2 (6 bases). Trimming took off 4 bases at V and 0 bases at J, with 10 bases between the two ends. Germline lookup yields CDR1 SQVTM and CDR2 ANQGSEA. The CDR3 sequence is 14 residues long. In DNA form, the CDR3 reads TGCAGCGTTGTATACGGGAGCTCCTACAATGAGCAGTTCTTC. Its protein is CSVVYGSSYNEQFF.

This chain connects TRBV28 to TRBJ2-5; TRBD2 is a possible D gene (5 bases). Deletions cut 3 bases from V and 0 bases from J, with 14 bases between. Germline CDR1 and CDR2: MDHEN and SYDVKM. The CDR3 consists of 16 residues. This CDR3 reads CASSLEDFLYQETQYF. CDR3 nucleotide sequence: TGTGCCAGCAGTTTGGAGGACTTCCTTTACCAAGAGACCCAGTACTTC.

This chain uses TRBV27 with TRBJ2-7; 9 bases match TRBD2. The CDR3 runs 14 residues. V gave up 3 bases and J gave up 6 bases; unmatched junction bases: 6. From germline, CDR1 is MNHEY and CDR2 SMNVEV (reference sequence). CDR3 sequence reads: CASSFSGTSPEQYF. The CDR3 nucleotides are TGTGCCAGCAGTTTCTCCGGGACTAGCCCCGAGCAGTACTTC.